A selection of T cell receptor beta chains follows, all from one sample in a study of blood T cell repertoires in COVID-19. Here immunoSEQ multiplex PCR was the method, and the copy in TCRdb shows in-frame clones only, minus some. The profile shows about 130,000 clones, approximately 88% of them singletons. Sequencing was done on a sample of peripheral blood. The source is a woman aged 80 or older with acute or convalescent COVID-19. Both conserved end residues are part of each CDR3. A D gene is named only where the DNA matches it firmly. Clone sizes are given selectively: once, few, many, or a class where the clone is expanded.

cdr3_nt	cdr3_aa	j_call	d_call	cdr3_length	clone_size	v_call
TGTGCCAGCACTCCCGGAAACACCATATATTTT	CASTPGNTIYF	TRBJ1-3	NA	11	NA	TRBV12-3/TRBV12-4
TGTGCCAGCAGCGCCGGGACAGGGACCAATTCACCCCTCCACTTT	CASSAGTGTNSPLHF	TRBJ1-6	TRBD1	15	NA	TRBV6-5
TGTGCCTGGAGTGTATTGGTGAGCCGCGAGCAGTACTTC	CAWSVLVSREQYF	TRBJ2-7	NA	13	NA	TRBV30
TGTGCCACCAGTGACCCCTCGACTAGTGCTAGGGGTGAGCAGTTCTTC	CATSDPSTSARGEQFF	TRBJ2-1	NA	16	few	TRBV24-1
TGTGCCAGCAGCCTGTGGACTAGCGGGGGCGGGGATGAGCAGTTCTTC	CASSLWTSGGGDEQFF	TRBJ2-1	TRBD2	16	few	TRBV7-2
TGTGCCAGTAGTAAGAGCTCCTACGAGCAGTACTTC	CASSKSSYEQYF	TRBJ2-7	NA	12	once	TRBV19
TGTGCCAGCAGCCACGGTCCTCGGGGTATAATGTACTATGGCTACACCTTC	CASSHGPRGIMYYGYTF	TRBJ1-2	NA	17	NA	TRBV6-2/TRBV6-3
TGCGCCAGCAGGTCTGAGGGTCGGAACACTGAAGCTTTCTTT	CASRSEGRNTEAFF	TRBJ1-1	NA	14	NA	TRBV5-1
TGTGCCAGCAGTTCCTACGAGACCCAGTACTTC	CASSSYETQYF	TRBJ2-5	NA	11	NA	TRBV27
TGCGCCAGCAGCCTGACAGGGTATGCAGATACGCAGTATTTT	CASSLTGYADTQYF	TRBJ2-3	TRBD1	14	NA	TRBV5-1
TGTGCCAGCAGCTTTATCTTGAACACTGAAGCTTTCTTT	CASSFILNTEAFF	TRBJ1-1	NA	13	NA	TRBV7-2
TGTGCCAGCTCACCATCGGTCAATGAGCAGTTCTTC	CASSPSVNEQFF	TRBJ2-1	NA	12	NA	TRBV18
TGTGCCACCAGCAGAGATGGGACAGGGAATAATGGCTACACCTTC	CATSRDGTGNNGYTF	TRBJ1-2	TRBD1	15	NA	TRBV15
TGTGCCAGCAGAACAGGGTTTGGAAACACCATATATTTT	CASRTGFGNTIYF	TRBJ1-3	NA	13	few	TRBV6-5
TGTGCCAGCAGCTTGGACGTCGGGAGGGTCACGACAGATACGCAGTATTTT	CASSLDVGRVTTDTQYF	TRBJ2-3	TRBD2	17	NA	TRBV5-5
TGCGCCAGCAGCTTAGGAGGGGGCGAAACCTACGAGCAGTACTTC	CASSLGGGETYEQYF	TRBJ2-7	NA	15	NA	TRBV5-1
TGCGCCAGCAGCTTTGATTCTACTCTAGCCAAAAACATTCAGTACTTC	CASSFDSTLAKNIQYF	TRBJ2-4	NA	16	NA	TRBV5-1
TGCGCCAGCAGCCAAGAAACCGGGACAGAAACTAGCACAGATACGCAGTATTTT	CASSQETGTETSTDTQYF	TRBJ2-3	TRBD1	18	NA	TRBV4-3
TGTGCCAGCAGCCCCTCCGGCAGGGGCCGTACTGACTATGGCTACACCTTC	CASSPSGRGRTDYGYTF	TRBJ1-2	NA	17	NA	TRBV7-9
TGTGCTAGTGGCCGGGGGGACTCTGGGGCCAACGTCCTGACTTTC	CASGRGDSGANVLTF	TRBJ2-6	TRBD2	15	NA	TRBV12-5
TGTGCCAGCAGCAGGACAGACGGAAACACCATATATTTT	CASSRTDGNTIYF	TRBJ1-3	NA	13	NA	TRBV6-6
TGTGCCAGCAGCCCAACGGGGCGGGGGGCTTTCTTT	CASSPTGRGAFF	TRBJ1-1	NA	12	NA	TRBV5-4
TGTGCCAGCAGCGTTGGGACTAGCGGGGGCCGGGCAGATACGCAGTATTTT	CASSVGTSGGRADTQYF	TRBJ2-3	TRBD2	17	NA	TRBV9
TGTGCCAGCAGCGTCGCCCACGGACTAGCAACCTACAATGAGCAGTTCTTC	CASSVAHGLATYNEQFF	TRBJ2-1	TRBD2	17	once	TRBV25-1
TGTGCCAGCACCCGCGGGACTAGCGTCCGGGATGAGCAGTTCTTC	CASTRGTSVRDEQFF	TRBJ2-1	TRBD2	15	NA	TRBV2
TGTGCCTGGAGTGAGTACAGGGGTTATGGCTACACCTTC	CAWSEYRGYGYTF	TRBJ1-2	TRBD1	13	NA	TRBV30
TGTGCCAGCAGCTTAGCGGGGAGCGCTAGCACAGATACGCAGTATTTT	CASSLAGSASTDTQYF	TRBJ2-3	NA	16	NA	TRBV11-2
TGTGCCAGCAGCTTAGAAGCCAGGGCCCTTAGCAATCAGCCCCAGCATTTT	CASSLEARALSNQPQHF	TRBJ1-5	NA	17	NA	TRBV7-8
TGTGCCAGCAGCCCTCAGGGACTAGCGGGATCCGGGGAGCTGTTTTTT	CASSPQGLAGSGELFF	TRBJ2-2	TRBD2	16	NA	TRBV7-6
TGCGCCAGCAGCTCAACCGCAGGGGGCCGCATGAACACTGAAGCTTTCTTT	CASSSTAGGRMNTEAFF	TRBJ1-1	TRBD1	17	NA	TRBV5-1
TGTGCCTGGAGTGTAGGGCTCTCGGGGGGAAACACCATATATTTT	CAWSVGLSGGNTIYF	TRBJ1-3	NA	15	NA	TRBV30
TGTGCCAGCAAATGGGGCTTAACCGGGGAGCTGTTTTTT	CASKWGLTGELFF	TRBJ2-2	NA	13	NA	TRBV2
TGTGCCAGTAGTATGGCACAGGACGCCGGGGAGCTGTTTTTT	CASSMAQDAGELFF	TRBJ2-2	NA	14	NA	TRBV19
TGTGCCAGCAGTCCCGGGACAGGGGTGTACACTGAAGCTTTCTTT	CASSPGTGVYTEAFF	TRBJ1-1	TRBD1	15	once	TRBV11-2
TGTGCCAGCAGTTGGGAGGGATTAAGTGGCTACACCTTC	CASSWEGLSGYTF	TRBJ1-2	NA	13	few	TRBV12-3/TRBV12-4
TGTGCCAGCAGCTTACCCGGTAGTTTCAATCAGCCCCAGCATTTT	CASSLPGSFNQPQHF	TRBJ1-5	NA	15	NA	TRBV7-2
TGTGCCAGCGGGACGGGACAGGGGACAGGCTACACCTTC	CASGTGQGTGYTF	TRBJ1-2	TRBD1	13	NA	TRBV12-3/TRBV12-4
TGTGCCAGCAGCCCCCGGGACAGCCCCTACGAGCAGTACTTC	CASSPRDSPYEQYF	TRBJ2-7	TRBD1	14	once	TRBV5-4
TGTGCCAGCAGCCCTGTAGCGGGAATAAGCCACCCCATATACAATGAGCAGTTCTTC	CASSPVAGISHPIYNEQFF	TRBJ2-1	TRBD2	19	NA	TRBV7-8
TGTGCCAGCAGTTACGCCGGGATCAGAATGAACACTGAAGCTTTCTTT	CASSYAGIRMNTEAFF	TRBJ1-1	NA	16	NA	TRBV6-2/TRBV6-3
TGTGCCAGTAGTGCCCCAGGGGGAGCTAACTATGGCTACACCTTC	CASSAPGGANYGYTF	TRBJ1-2	TRBD1	15	NA	TRBV19
TGTGCCAGCAGCTTAGATGGGGCGCCCAATTCACCCCTCCACTTT	CASSLDGAPNSPLHF	TRBJ1-6	NA	15	NA	TRBV7-2
TGTGCCAGCACCGTCCAGCCAGGGGTCCATGAGCAGTTCTTC	CASTVQPGVHEQFF	TRBJ2-1	NA	14	few	TRBV2
TGTGCCAGCAGCTTAGAGGCGGGCCACGGCAATCAGCCCCAGCATTTT	CASSLEAGHGNQPQHF	TRBJ1-5	NA	16	NA	TRBV7-2
TGTGCCAGCAGCTTATTACAGGTCAATGAGCAGTTCTTC	CASSLLQVNEQFF	TRBJ2-1	NA	13	NA	TRBV7-8
TGCGCCAGCAGGGTTTACCGGGAGGGGCCAGATACGCAGTATTTT	CASRVYREGPDTQYF	TRBJ2-3	TRBD2	15	NA	TRBV5-1
TGTGCCAGCAGGGGACAGGGAGAGAGCAATCAGCCCCAGCATTTT	CASRGQGESNQPQHF	TRBJ1-5	TRBD1	15	NA	TRBV2
TGCGCCAGCAGCCAATTTCTCCTGGCCTATGGCTACACCTTC	CASSQFLLAYGYTF	TRBJ1-2	NA	14	NA	TRBV4-3